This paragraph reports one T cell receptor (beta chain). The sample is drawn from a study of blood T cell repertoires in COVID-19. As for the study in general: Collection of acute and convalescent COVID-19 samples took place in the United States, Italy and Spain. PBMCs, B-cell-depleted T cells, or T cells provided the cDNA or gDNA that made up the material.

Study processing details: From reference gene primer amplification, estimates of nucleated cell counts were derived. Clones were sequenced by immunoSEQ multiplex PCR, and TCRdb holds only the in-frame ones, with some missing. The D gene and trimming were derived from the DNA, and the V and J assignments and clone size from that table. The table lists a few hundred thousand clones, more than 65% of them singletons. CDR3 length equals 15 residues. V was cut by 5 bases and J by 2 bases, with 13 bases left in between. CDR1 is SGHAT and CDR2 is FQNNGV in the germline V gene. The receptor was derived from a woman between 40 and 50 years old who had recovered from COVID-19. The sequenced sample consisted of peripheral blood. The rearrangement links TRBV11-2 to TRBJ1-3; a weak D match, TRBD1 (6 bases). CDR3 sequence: CASSPRGAPGNTIYF. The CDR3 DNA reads TGTGCCAGCAGCCCCCGGGGGGCCCCTGGAAACACCATATATTTT.